This TCR beta chain comes out of a study of blood T cell repertoires in COVID-19 (dated by TCRdb to 2020 to 2022). For the study in its entirety: The collaborator samples originated in the United States, Italy and Spain and spanned the acute and convalescent phases of COVID-19. The repertoires were released in a freely available public database intended as a resource for research on the immune response to SARS-CoV-2. Where available, HLA class I and class II types were obtained from metadata supplied by the sample provider rather than from assay-based typing. Nearly every sample came with metadata listing a de-identified subject ID, COVID-19 status, age in years and sex. The material from the prospective study consisted of cDNA or gDNA derived from T cells, B-cell-depleted T cells, or PBMCs. The dataset comprised deeply sampled blood TCRbeta repertoires from subjects exposed to, actively infected with, or recovered from COVID-19. The samples were drawn from two sources: the first 160 participants of the ongoing ImmuneRACE study, and approximately 1,300 subjects contributed by 6 global collaborators.

CDR1 LNHDA and CDR2 SQIVND are derived from the germline V gene (reference sequence). The V end loses 2 bases and the J end loses 5 bases, and a stretch of 12 bases separates them. The CDR3 spans 14 residues, from the cysteine through the phenylalanine. CDR3 DNA only is kept here, 42 bases in frame from base 1. Whole blood was collected in K2EDTA tubes by collaborating institutions according to the institutions' own protocols. For TCRbeta analysis, collaborators shipped samples as frozen whole blood, isolated PBMCs, or DNA extracted from either of those sample types. Results and caveats for the whole study, not just this receptor: How much clinical and demographic metadata was included differed by source and by participant, and the metadata was provided uncurated.

In its sample, this clone was seen once. No antigen is known for it. Base quality data are lacking; no much larger clone is found one base away. TCRbeta CDR3 regions were amplified from genomic DNA using the immunoSEQ Assay, a bias-controlled multiplex PCR. On the study's bioinformatics: Within the assay, amplification of reference gene primers was used to estimate how many nucleated cells each sample contained. To quantify the absolute abundance of each unique TCRbeta CDR3 rearrangement, sequence reads were collapsed and filtered. Productive Simpson clonality was computed per sample as the square root of Simpson's diversity index over productive rearrangements. Here the immuneACCESS table is served through TCRdb, limited to in-frame sequences with V and J called. Missing clones are a known gap in these copies; in checked studies unresolved V genes cover under half, and the rest lacks a known reason. V, J and clone size reflect that table, while D and trimming were determined from the DNA. Present in this sample are roughly 120,000 clones, roughly 91% of which were seen just once. The ten largest clonotypes hold approximately 3.5% of the sample.

The source of this sequence is a woman between 45 and 65 years old with acute or convalescent COVID-19. Specimen: peripheral blood. The V gene is TRBV19 and the J gene is TRBJ1-1, and possibly TRBD1, on 5 matching bases. The CDR3 region has the sequence CASSIPGLRTEAFF. The DNA sequence is given as TGTGCCAGTAGTATACCGGGACTACGGACTGAAGCTTTCTTT.